These 24 T cell receptor beta chains originate from one sample sequenced in a study of T cell repertoires in cytomegalovirus infection. TCRdb used MiXCR to reprocess the reads, holding one entry per CDR3 protein. This sample carries 290,000 or so distinct CDR3 sequences, about 26% of them seen once, and the ten largest clones take approximately 15%. The sample was PBMCs. Receptors originate from a human donor in good health (CMV status not recorded). Some clones in this sample may be carry-over from other donors' samples.

This clonotype was observed a few times. CDR3 bases: TGTGCCAGCAGCAAAACTAGCGGGACTGAGACCCAGTACTTC. Amino acid sequence: CASSKTSGTETQYF. The genes are TRBV7-9 and TRBJ2-5, with TRBD2 matching 10 bases. The CDR3 is made up of 14 amino acids. CDR1 and CDR2 (germline): SEHNR, FQNEAQ (reference sequence). V shed 5 bases and J 5 bases; nucleotides not matched to a gene: 5. The full variable domain, completed using reference TRBV7-9 and TRBJ2-5, is DTGVSQNPRHKITKRGQNVTFRCDPISEHNRLYWYRQTLGQGPEFLTYFQNEAQLEKSRLLSDRFSAERPKGSFSTLEIQRTEQGDSAMYLCASSKTSGTETQYFGPGTRLLVL.

The table lists this clonotype with a few counts. V and J are TRBV28 and TRBJ2-3; TRBD2 agrees at 7 bases. J was trimmed by 6 bases and V by 4 bases; bases with no gene match: 10. CDR1 and CDR2 from the germline V gene are MDHEN and SYDVKM. There are 15 residues in the CDR3. In nucleotides, the CDR3 is TGTGCCAGCAGTTCACCCGGACTAGGGGCTGATACGCAGTATTTT. Translation gives CASSSPGLGADTQYF.

This clonotype showed up just a few times. The chain joins TRBV6-1 to TRBJ1-2; D not resolved. This CDR3 has 15 residues. Per the germline V gene, CDR1 is MNHNS and CDR2 is SASEGT. Trimming took off 4 bases at V and 3 bases at J, with 15 bases between the two ends. CDR3 in amino acids: CASSVFPGQDYGYTF. The CDR3 DNA is TGTGCCAGCAGTGTCTTCCCCGGCCAGGACTATGGCTACACCTTC.

The chain employs TRBV7-3 and TRBJ2-1, with 9 positions matching TRBD1. The junction had 8 bases not matched to a gene; V was cut back by 6 bases and J by 8 bases. This CDR3 has 14 amino acids. Germline V gene lookup returns CDR1 SGHTA and CDR2 FQGTGA. The CDR3 region is CASSAGTGLHEQFF. The CDR3 bases are TGTGCCAGCAGTGCCGGGACAGGGTTACATGAGCAGTTCTTC.

The J gene is TRBJ2-1, the V gene TRBV28; TRBD2 might be the D (5 bases). The germline V gene has CDR1 MDHEN and CDR2 SYDVKM. Trimming took off 3 bases at V and 9 bases at J, with 21 bases between the two ends. This CDR3 comprises 16 residues. The CDR3 is CASSLPVSPGYGEQFF. The CDR3 DNA sequence: TGTGCCAGCAGTTTGCCCGTCTCGCCGGGGTATGGTGAGCAGTTCTTC.

As to this clonotype: This could be a read error, since a much larger clone is one nucleotide away. The chain combines TRBV7-8 with TRBJ1-3; D unclear. Germline CDR1 reads SGHVS; CDR2 reads FQNEAQ. Trimming took off 1 base at V and 3 bases at J, with 7 bases between the two ends. The CDR3 is 14 residues long. The CDR3 nucleotides read TGTGCCAGCAGCTTAGGGGCCTTTGGAAACACCATATATTTT. Translated: CASSLGAFGNTIYF. Based on the CDR3 plus reference TRBV7-8 and TRBJ1-3, the full variable domain is GAGVSQSPRYKVAKRGQDVALRCDPISGHVSLFWYQQALGQGPEFLTYFQNEAQLDKSGLPSDRFFAERPEGSVSTLKIQRTQQEDSAVYLCASSLGAFGNTIYFGEGSWLTVV.

The genes are TRBV19 and TRBJ1-5; no reliable D call. From germline, CDR1 is LNHDA and CDR2 SQIVND (reference sequence). This CDR3 comprises 12 residues. V lost 5 bases and J 13 bases, leaving 15 bases between the germline ends. The CDR3 is CASSFASAVQHF. The CDR3 nucleotides are TGTGCCAGTAGTTTCGCGTCGGCCGTACAGCATTTT.

This clonotype occurred many times. The gene calls are TRBV7-2 and TRBJ2-5, with TRBD2 matching over 10 bases. The CDR3 spans 16 residues. Germline assignment: CDR1 SGHTA and CDR2 FQGNSA. V lost 5 bases to trimming and J lost 3 bases; unmatched junction nucleotides: 9. The DNA of the CDR3 is TGTGCCAGCAGCCCTACGGTCGGACTAGCGGAAGAGACCCAGTACTTC. Protein sequence: CASSPTVGLAEETQYF.

This clonotype has ten or more counts. The V call is TRBV28, the J call TRBJ2-1; 10 nucleotides match TRBD2. This CDR3 has 16 amino acids. Per germline, CDR1 MDHEN and CDR2 SYDVKM. Trimming cost V 8 bases and J 0 bases; bases outside gene matches: 7. CDR3 sequence: CASRGLAPYSYNEQFF. CDR3 DNA sequence: TGTGCCAGCCGGGGACTAGCGCCGTACTCCTACAATGAGCAGTTCTTC.

This clonotype has a handful of counts. The chain couples TRBV2 to TRBJ2-7, with a weak D call TRBD1 (5 bases). The CDR3 loop spans 13 amino acids. CDR1 is SNHLY and CDR2 is FYNNEI in the germline V gene. V was cut by 0 bases and J by 3 bases, with 6 bases left in between. The CDR3 here is CASSEAGDYEQYF. For the CDR3, the DNA is TGTGCCAGCAGTGAAGCAGGGGACTACGAGCAGTACTTC.

The chain links TRBV24-1 to TRBJ2-1; possible D gene TRBD1, 6 bases. Trimming removed 7 bases at V and 8 bases at J, with 20 bases between. The CDR3 extends over 15 amino acids. Germline V gives CDR1 KGHDR, CDR2 SFDVKD. The CDR3 region has the DNA TGTGCCACCAGGGATACGACAAAAGCAGGGGATGAGCAGTTCTTC. Translating gives CATRDTTKAGDEQFF.

This clonotype has a count of ten or more. The chain joins TRBV7-2 to TRBJ2-2; tentative D call: TRBD1 (6 bases). The germline V gene encodes CDR1 SGHTA and CDR2 FQGNSA. This CDR3 region has 16 residues. Trimming left V 6 bases short and J 5 bases short, with 19 bases between. CDR3 sequence reads: CASSFRPGHPTGELFF. DNA of the CDR3: TGTGCCAGCAGTTTCAGACCGGGACATCCGACCGGGGAGCTGTTTTTT.

V and J are TRBV11-2 and TRBJ1-2, with a tentative D call TRBD1 (5 bases). The CDR3 loop spans 14 amino acids. The germline V and J ends were trimmed by 4 bases and 6 bases, with 15 bases remaining between them. Germline V gene data show CDR1 as SGHAT and CDR2 as FQNNGV. CDR3 sequence reads: CASSSYGTDNGYTF. CDR3 coding DNA: TGTGCCAGCAGCTCATACGGGACGGACAATGGCTACACCTTC.

This clonotype turned up a few times. This rearrangement joins TRBV6-1 to TRBJ2-3, with 8 bases lining up with TRBD2. The CDR3 runs 16 residues. Germline trimming cut 5 bases from V and 3 bases from J; bases unmatched to any gene: 10. Germline assignment: CDR1 MNHNS and CDR2 SASEGT. The CDR3 sequence is CASSHGGLVVTDTQYF. Written as DNA, the CDR3 is TGTGCCAGCAGTCACGGGGGACTAGTAGTAACAGATACGCAGTATTTT.

The chain is built from TRBV24-1 and TRBJ2-3; the D is unclear. Germline assignment: CDR1 KGHDR and CDR2 SFDVKD. The V end lost 4 bases, the J end lost 0 bases, and 7 bases lay between the germline ends. CDR3 length equals 14 residues. This chain's CDR3 is CATSEAPSTDTQYF. The DNA of the CDR3 is TGTGCCACCAGTGAGGCCCCAAGCACAGATACGCAGTATTTT.

This clonotype was seen ten or more times. The J gene is TRBJ2-2, the V gene TRBV7-2, with 7 bases identical to TRBD2. Germline CDR1 and CDR2: SGHTA and FQGNSA. The length of the CDR3 is 17 residues. Germline trimming cut 3 bases from V and 1 base from J; bases unmatched to any gene: 8. The CDR3 DNA follows: TGTGCCAGCAGCTTTATTCGCCCTAGCGGGAACACCGGGGAGCTGTTTTTT. Translated, it gives CASSFIRPSGNTGELFF.

This clonotype was picked up many times. The rearrangement joins TRBV28 to TRBJ1-3; D might be TRBD1 (5 bases). The germline gives CDR1 MDHEN, CDR2 SYDVKM. Trimming removed 4 bases from V and 3 bases from J, with 13 bases in between. The CDR3 is made up of 15 amino acids. The CDR3 DNA sequence: TGTGCCAGCAGTTATCCAGGGTCTTTTGGAAACACCATATATTTT. Translated: CASSYPGSFGNTIYF. The full variable domain, with the rest looked up from reference TRBV28 and TRBJ1-3, is DVKVTQSSRYLVKRTGEKVFLECVQDMDHENMFWYRQDPGLGLRLIYFSYDVKMKEKGDIPEGYSVSREKKERFSLILESASTNQTSMYLCASSYPGSFGNTIYFGEGSWLTVV.

The CDR3 region has the DNA TGTGCCAGCAGCTTAGATACTGGAAACACCATATATTTT. This translates into CASSLDTGNTIYF. The V gene is TRBV11-2, the J gene TRBJ1-3, with unresolved D. Trimming took 0 bases from V and 2 from J, leaving 2 bases between them. CDR1 and CDR2 (germline): SGHAT, FQNNGV. The CDR3 length is 13 residues.

The CDR3 DNA is TGTGCCAGCAGCTTAGCGCGGGCGCAGCCCCAGCATTTT. Its translation is CASSLARAQPQHF. The V and J genes are TRBV7-2 and TRBJ1-5; D is ambiguous. CDR1 and CDR2 (germline): SGHTA, FQGNSA. V lost 0 bases to trimming and J lost 7 bases, with 7 bases between them. The CDR3 covers 13 residues.

At least ten counts were recorded for this clonotype. This rearrangement joins TRBV7-3 to TRBJ1-1, with unresolved D. Per germline, CDR1 SGHTA and CDR2 FQGTGA. This CDR3 has 16 residues. Deletions cut 2 bases from V and 2 bases from J, with 15 bases between. This chain's CDR3 is CASSLYPGTPNTEAFF. Here the CDR3 DNA reads TGTGCCAGCAGCTTATACCCCGGCACCCCCAACACTGAAGCTTTCTTT.

The chain is built from TRBV2 and TRBJ2-7, with TRBD2 matching 8 bases. The V gene's germline CDR1 is SNHLY and CDR2 FYNNEI. Losses at the gene ends were 1 base for V and 3 bases for J; bases not matched to a gene: 5. The CDR3 length is 15 residues. The CDR3 loop is CASSEVGLAGYEQYF. CDR3 DNA: TGTGCCAGCAGTGAAGTAGGGCTAGCGGGCTACGAGCAGTACTTC.

Only a few counts were recorded for this clonotype. The V and J genes are TRBV4-2 and TRBJ1-6, with a weak D call TRBD1 (6 bases). Trimming removed 1 base at V and 10 bases at J, with 23 bases between. The CDR3 contains 18 residues. The V gene's germline CDR1 is LGHNA and CDR2 YNFKEQ. The CDR3 region is CASSQVQAGAGDYSPLHF. For the CDR3, the DNA is TGTGCCAGCAGCCAAGTTCAGGCAGGGGCCGGTGATTACTCACCCCTCCACTTT.

This chain joins TRBV24-1 and TRBJ2-6; D is undetermined. The CDR3 spans 17 residues. From germline, CDR1 is KGHDR and CDR2 SFDVKD. Trimming took off 2 bases at V and 0 bases at J, with 10 bases between the two ends. The CDR3 nucleotides read TGTGCCACCAGTGATTCCGCCCCGGGCTCTGGGGCCAACGTCCTGACTTTC. It specifies CATSDSAPGSGANVLTF.

In its sample, this clonotype was seen a few times. The chain combines TRBV4-1 with TRBJ1-2; D remains unclear. In germline, CDR1 is MGHRA, CDR2 YSYEKL. Trimming shortened V by 2 bases and J by 4 bases, and 8 bases separated the two germline ends. The CDR3 loop spans 13 amino acids. CDR3 amino acids: CASSQSLTYGYTF. CDR3 DNA: TGCGCCAGCAGCCAATCTTTAACCTATGGCTACACCTTC.